Listed below are T cell receptor beta chains from one sample, sequenced in a study of regulatory T cells in long-lasting Graves disease. MiXCR, run by TCRdb on the multiplex PCR reads, gives a single entry per CDR3 protein. The repertoire holds 350,000 to 500,000 distinct CDR3 sequences, 20% to 25% seen once, with more than 13% in the top ten. The source material was peripheral blood mononuclear cells (PBMCs), sampled when the disease was refractory, from a patient treated with antithyroid drugs. The receptors originated from a female donor with Graves disease. Each CDR3 is given with its conserved first and last residue. D genes are given only for firm matches. Where a row states a size, it is once, few, many or the class of an expanded clone; other rows omit it.

CDR3 protein: CASSLPSGRLSGTDTQYF
CDR3 DNA: TGTGCCAGCAGCTTACCTAGCGGGAGACTAAGCGGCACAGATACGCAGTATTTT
clone size: NA
J gene: TRBJ2-3
V gene: TRBV7-8
D gene: TRBD2
CDR3 length: 18

CDR3 protein: CATSRAPGLAGTQYF
CDR3 DNA: TGTGCCACCAGCAGAGCTCCGGGACTAGCGGGAACCCAGTACTTC
clone size: NA
J gene: TRBJ2-5
V gene: TRBV15
D gene: TRBD2
CDR3 length: 15

CDR3 protein: CASSLEGDSYEQYF
CDR3 DNA: TGCGCCAGCAGCTTGGAGGGGGACTCCTACGAGCAGTACTTC
clone size: few
J gene: TRBJ2-7
V gene: TRBV5-1
D gene: NA
CDR3 length: 14

CDR3 protein: CASRELGDEQYF
CDR3 DNA: TGTGCCAGCAGAGAGTTGGGGGATGAGCAGTACTTC
clone size: few
J gene: TRBJ2-7
V gene: TRBV7-9
D gene: NA
CDR3 length: 12

CDR3 protein: CASSYRGTVNTGELFF
CDR3 DNA: TGTGCCAGCAGTTATAGAGGGACGGTAAACACCGGGGAGCTGTTTTTT
clone size: few
J gene: TRBJ2-2
V gene: TRBV6-5
D gene: NA
CDR3 length: 16

CDR3 protein: CASSQDVGANTEAFF
CDR3 DNA: TGTGCCAGCAGCCAAGATGTGGGGGCGAACACTGAAGCTTTCTTT
clone size: NA
J gene: TRBJ1-1
V gene: TRBV3-1
D gene: NA
CDR3 length: 15

CDR3 protein: CASRDLLASSYSEQFF
CDR3 DNA: TGTGCCAGCAGAGACCTACTAGCGAGCTCCTACAGTGAGCAGTTCTTC
clone size: NA
J gene: TRBJ2-1
V gene: TRBV2
D gene: TRBD2
CDR3 length: 16

CDR3 protein: CASSLGPAEQYF
CDR3 DNA: TGTGCCAGCAGCTTAGGGCCCGCCGAGCAGTACTTC
clone size: few
J gene: TRBJ2-7
V gene: TRBV7-9
D gene: NA
CDR3 length: 12

CDR3 protein: CASRITGAGYNEQFF
CDR3 DNA: TGTGCCAGCAGGATCACAGGGGCGGGCTACAATGAGCAGTTCTTC
clone size: NA
J gene: TRBJ2-1
V gene: TRBV28
D gene: TRBD1
CDR3 length: 15

CDR3 protein: CASSPLPRSSGGSSSYNEQFF
CDR3 DNA: TGCGCCAGCAGCCCACTACCCCGAAGTAGCGGGGGTTCGAGCTCCTACAATGAGCAGTTCTTC
clone size: NA
J gene: TRBJ2-1
V gene: TRBV4-1
D gene: TRBD2
CDR3 length: 21

CDR3 protein: CASKKQEFSNQPQHF
CDR3 DNA: TGTGCCAGCAAGAAACAGGAATTTAGCAATCAGCCCCAGCATTTT
clone size: NA
J gene: TRBJ1-5
V gene: TRBV6-1
D gene: NA
CDR3 length: 15

CDR3 protein: CASSYDRPTEAFF
CDR3 DNA: TGTGCCAGCAGCTATGACAGGCCCACTGAAGCTTTCTTT
clone size: few
J gene: TRBJ1-1
V gene: TRBV3-1
D gene: NA
CDR3 length: 13

CDR3 protein: CASSSVIQGGGQPQHF
CDR3 DNA: TGTGCCAGCAGCTCGGTGATTCAGGGAGGGGGTCAGCCCCAGCATTTT
clone size: few
J gene: TRBJ1-5
V gene: TRBV7-8
D gene: NA
CDR3 length: 16

CDR3 protein: CASSERGNTEAFF
CDR3 DNA: TGTGCCAGCAGTGAAAGAGGGAACACTGAAGCTTTCTTT
clone size: many
J gene: TRBJ1-1
V gene: TRBV2
D gene: NA
CDR3 length: 13

CDR3 protein: CASSFRRVNTGELFF
CDR3 DNA: TGTGCCAGCAGTTTTCGGAGGGTGAACACCGGGGAGCTGTTTTTT
clone size: many
J gene: TRBJ2-2
V gene: TRBV12-3/TRBV12-4
D gene: NA
CDR3 length: 15

CDR3 protein: CASSLGGWYGAGRHQETQYF
CDR3 DNA: TGTGCCAGCAGCTTAGGAGGGTGGTACGGAGCGGGAAGACACCAAGAGACCCAGTACTTC
clone size: few
J gene: TRBJ2-5
V gene: TRBV13
D gene: TRBD2
CDR3 length: 20

CDR3 protein: CASTAGGRSGNTIYF
CDR3 DNA: TGTGCCAGCACCGCAGGGGGTAGATCTGGAAACACCATATATTTT
clone size: few
J gene: TRBJ1-3
V gene: TRBV28
D gene: TRBD1
CDR3 length: 15